The clone carrying this T cell receptor beta chain occurred many times. The CDR3 regions of TCR beta were amplified from RNA transcripts. With the HTBI primer set, the TCR CDR3 went through a first round of RT-PCR. MiXCR, applied by TCRdb to the multiplex PCR reads, yields one record per CDR3 protein. This table holds 400,000 to 500,000 distinct CDR3 sequences, about an eighth found once. The source of the sample is a study of T cells in Graves' hyperthyroidism and ophthalmopathy. In germline, CDR1 is MNHNS, CDR2 SASEGT. The CDR3 runs to 15 residues. V was trimmed by 4 bases and J by 2 bases, leaving 12 bases between them.

This TCR was recovered from a woman aged 18-29 years with Graves' hyperthyroidism. V is TRBV6-1 and J is TRBJ1-5, with TRBD1 as a possible D gene (5 bases). What was sequenced was blood. In nucleotides, the CDR3 is TGTGCCAGCAGTGCGGGGGGGAATGGCAATCAGCCCCAGCATTTT. This translates into CASSAGGNGNQPQHF.